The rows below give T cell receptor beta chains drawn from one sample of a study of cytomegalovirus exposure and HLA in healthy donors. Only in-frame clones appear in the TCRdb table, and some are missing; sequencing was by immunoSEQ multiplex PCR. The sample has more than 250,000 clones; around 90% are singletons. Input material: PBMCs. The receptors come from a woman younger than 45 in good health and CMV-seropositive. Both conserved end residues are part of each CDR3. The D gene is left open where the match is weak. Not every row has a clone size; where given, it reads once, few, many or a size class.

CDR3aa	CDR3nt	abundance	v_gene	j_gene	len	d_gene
CASSSDRGTNEKLFF	TGTGCCAGCAGCTCAGACAGGGGAACTAATGAAAAACTGTTTTTT	.	TRBV7-2	TRBJ1-4	15	TRBD1
CASSLLPEGGAAYGYTF	TGTGCCAGCAGTTTATTACCCGAAGGGGGGGCTGCCTATGGCTACACCTTC	.	TRBV28	TRBJ1-2	17	.
CASQTGTISPLHF	TGTGCCAGTCAGACAGGGACGATTTCACCCCTCCACTTT	.	TRBV2	TRBJ1-6	13	TRBD1
CASSQQGNPWFGHGYTF	TGCGCCAGCAGCCAACAGGGGAACCCCTGGTTTGGGCATGGCTACACCTTC	.	TRBV4-3	TRBJ1-2	17	.
CASSYGIGTGNNEQFF	TGTGCCAGCAGTTACGGGATAGGGACAGGCAACAATGAGCAGTTCTTC	.	TRBV6-5	TRBJ2-1	16	TRBD1
CASSRASDTDTQYF	TGCGCCAGCAGCCGCGCTAGCGACACAGATACGCAGTATTTT	.	TRBV4-1	TRBJ2-3	14	.
CASSDSKGSQAFF	TGTGCCAGCAGTGACTCGAAGGGGAGTCAAGCTTTCTTT	.	TRBV6-4	TRBJ1-1	13	.
CTSSKFQRERDTQYF	TGCACCAGCAGCAAGTTCCAGCGGGAGCGTGATACGCAGTATTTT	few	TRBV1	TRBJ2-3	15	.
CAWSVSLTPHHHEKLFF	TGTGCCTGGAGTGTCTCCCTCACTCCCCACCATCATGAAAAACTGTTTTTT	.	TRBV30	TRBJ1-4	17	.
CASSTDRSGYGYTF	TGTGCCAGTAGTACGGACAGGTCGGGCTATGGCTACACCTTC	.	TRBV19	TRBJ1-2	14	TRBD1
CASSKGQRDQPQHF	TGTGCCAGCAGCAAAGGACAGAGGGATCAGCCCCAGCATTTT	.	TRBV7-9	TRBJ1-5	14	.
CASSLDRGPTYEQYF	TGTGCCAGCTCACTAGACAGGGGGCCGACCTACGAGCAGTACTTC	.	TRBV18	TRBJ2-7	15	TRBD1
CASSPQAGGSSGYTF	TGTGCCAGCAGCCCCCAGGCGGGGGGCAGTTCTGGCTACACCTTC	.	TRBV7-9	TRBJ1-2	15	.
CASKEDTQYF	TGTGCCAGCAAAGAGGATACGCAGTATTTT	.	TRBV14	TRBJ2-3	10	.
CASSLYQGGPDTGELFF	TGTGCCAGCAGCTTATACCAGGGGGGGCCCGATACCGGGGAGCTGTTTTTT	.	TRBV5-6	TRBJ2-2	17	.
CASTGLSYEQYF	TGTGCCAGCACAGGGTTATCCTACGAGCAGTACTTC	once	TRBV6-5	TRBJ2-7	12	.
CASRQQGSSTDTQYF	TGTGCCAGCAGACAACAGGGATCTAGCACAGATACGCAGTATTTT	.	TRBV2	TRBJ2-3	15	.
CASRGRDRSFYEQYF	TGTGCCAGCAGAGGGAGGGACAGGAGCTTCTACGAGCAGTACTTC	once	TRBV28	TRBJ2-7	15	.
CAWSRGAEKLFF	TGTGCCTGGAGTAGAGGGGCTGAAAAACTGTTTTTT	.	TRBV30	TRBJ1-4	12	.
CASIGTGGYQPQHF	TGTGCCAGCATCGGGACAGGGGGCTATCAGCCCCAGCATTTT	.	TRBV6-7	TRBJ1-5	14	TRBD1
CSVDPPGQMRETQYF	TGCAGCGTTGATCCCCCGGGACAAATGAGGGAGACCCAGTACTTC	.	TRBV29-1	TRBJ2-5	15	.
CAWSVSSQTQYF	TGTGCCTGGAGTGTATCATCCCAGACCCAGTACTTC	.	TRBV30	TRBJ2-5	12	.
CATSRDIVTGGGTDTQYF	TGTGCCACCAGCAGAGATATCGTGACAGGGGGCGGAACAGATACGCAGTATTTT	.	TRBV15	TRBJ2-3	18	TRBD1
CASLLRESSYEQYF	TGTGCCAGTCTCCTTCGGGAGAGCTCCTACGAGCAGTACTTC	.	TRBV6-6	TRBJ2-7	14	.
CATSRGQGYYGYTF	TGTGCCACCAGCAGAGGTCAGGGGTACTATGGCTACACCTTC	.	TRBV15	TRBJ1-2	14	.
CASSLGLGTYTIYF	TGTGCCAGCAGCTTAGGCCTTGGGACATACACCATATATTTT	.	TRBV13	TRBJ1-3	14	.
CASSPRPEGARNGYTF	TGCGCCAGCAGCCCCCGGCCGGAGGGGGCTAGGAATGGCTACACCTTC	few	TRBV5-1	TRBJ1-2	16	TRBD1
CASSSPGQLNYGYTF	TGTGCCAGCAGTAGTCCGGGACAGCTCAACTATGGCTACACCTTC	.	TRBV2	TRBJ1-2	15	TRBD1
CASSLGHQNTEAFF	TGTGCCAGCTCACTAGGACACCAGAACACTGAAGCTTTCTTT	.	TRBV18	TRBJ1-1	14	.
CAWSIMGPRGYTF	TGTGCCTGGAGTATTATGGGACCCCGAGGCTACACCTTC	.	TRBV30	TRBJ1-2	13	.
CSGIQGSGELFF	TGCAGCGGTATACAGGGGTCCGGGGAGCTGTTTTTT	.	TRBV29-1	TRBJ2-2	12	TRBD1
CASSQGASGLTDTQYF	TGCGCCAGCAGCCAAGGAGCTAGCGGGTTGACAGATACGCAGTATTTT	.	TRBV4-3	TRBJ2-3	16	TRBD2
CASSSRGGLLNQPQHF	TGTGCCAGCAGCTCCCGAGGGGGGCTCCTCAATCAGCCCCAGCATTTT	.	TRBV7-2	TRBJ1-5	16	.
CASSGHPSGDTEAFF	TGTGCCAGCAGCGGTCACCCCTCTGGGGACACTGAAGCTTTCTTT	.	TRBV13	TRBJ1-1	15	.
CSVEAVLAGLDNEQFF	TGCAGCGTTGAAGCCGTACTAGCGGGACTCGACAATGAGCAGTTCTTC	.	TRBV29-1	TRBJ2-1	16	TRBD2
CASKRQGVILLRNF	TGTGCCAGTAAACGACAGGGAGTCATCTTACTCCGAAACTTC	.	TRBV19	TRBJ2-5	14	TRBD1
CASSRRVGNSGNTIYF	TGCGCCAGCAGCCGGCGGGTCGGTAACTCTGGAAACACCATATATTTT	.	TRBV5-1	TRBJ1-3	16	.
CASSSGGQDTEAFF	TGTGCCAGCAGCTCGGGGGGGCAGGACACTGAAGCTTTCTTT	.	TRBV7-9	TRBJ1-1	14	.
CASSLALVGTSGYNEQFF	TGTGCCAGCAGCTTAGCACTTGTGGGGACTAGCGGATACAATGAGCAGTTCTTC	.	TRBV7-6	TRBJ2-1	18	TRBD2
CASSFGGADEAFF	TGTGCCAGCAGTTTTGGGGGCGCGGATGAAGCTTTCTTT	.	TRBV27	TRBJ1-1	13	.
CASSQDFTKTGTSLYNEQFF	TGCGCCAGCAGCCAAGATTTTACTAAAACCGGGACTAGCTTATACAATGAGCAGTTCTTC	.	TRBV4-3	TRBJ2-1	20	TRBD2
CASSSSGYNQPQHF	TGTGCCAGCAGTTCGTCAGGCTACAATCAGCCCCAGCATTTT	.	TRBV25-1	TRBJ1-5	14	.
CASSSDLSAHQPQHF	TGTGCCAGCAGCTCGGATCTTTCGGCACATCAGCCCCAGCATTTT	.	TRBV7-9	TRBJ1-5	15	.
CAIRNGLAGVRTDTQYF	TGTGCCATCAGGAATGGACTAGCGGGAGTCCGCACAGATACGCAGTATTTT	.	TRBV10-3	TRBJ2-3	17	TRBD2
CASSVASGRNEQYF	TGTGCCAGTTCCGTCGCTAGCGGGAGAAACGAGCAGTACTTC	.	TRBV6-5	TRBJ2-7	14	TRBD2
CASSLFRGGNQPQHF	TGTGCCAGCAGTTTATTCCGGGGCGGGAATCAGCCCCAGCATTTT	.	TRBV28	TRBJ1-5	15	.
CASRRTGDQETQYF	TGCGCCAGCAGAAGGACAGGGGACCAAGAGACCCAGTACTTC	once	TRBV5-1	TRBJ2-5	14	TRBD1
CASSWDRGAETQYF	TGTGCCAGCAGCTGGGACAGGGGGGCCGAGACCCAGTACTTC	.	TRBV5-4	TRBJ2-5	14	TRBD1
CASSLYTLMGGDYGYTF	TGTGCCAGCAGCTTATACACCCTGATGGGGGGTGACTATGGCTACACCTTC	.	TRBV7-2	TRBJ1-2	17	.
CAGGDSVHEQYF	TGTGCCGGAGGGGACAGCGTACACGAGCAGTACTTC	.	TRBV6-1	TRBJ2-7	12	.
CASSEPGLNYGYTF	TGTGCCAGCAGTGAACCGGGACTGAACTATGGCTACACCTTC	.	TRBV6-1	TRBJ1-2	14	.
CASSLTRGIDEQYF	TGTGCCAGCAGTTTAACCAGGGGGATCGACGAGCAGTACTTC	once	TRBV28	TRBJ2-7	14	TRBD1